The TCR beta chain under discussion was sequenced for a study of blood T cell repertoires in COVID-19. The overall study: From the United States, Italy and Spain came samples of acute and convalescent COVID-19. T cells, B-cell-depleted T cells, or PBMCs supplied cDNA or gDNA.

Germline-derived CDR1 and CDR2 are GTSNPN and SVGIG (reference sequence). CDR3 length: 13 residues. V was clipped by 3 bases and J by 7 bases, with 15 bases between them. Under the authors' procedure: Nucleated cell counts were estimated from reference gene primer amplification. The table came from immunoSEQ multiplex PCR; TCRdb's copy has only in-frame clones and leaves some out. V and J calls and clone size are given by that table; D and trimming were obtained from the DNA. The table lists roughly 120,000 clones, around 80% of them singletons. The TCR was taken from a woman aged 55-70 years with acute or convalescent COVID-19. Sequencing was carried out using peripheral blood. The chain carries TRBV30 and TRBJ1-2; weak D call: TRBD1 (5 bases). The CDR3 is CAWRPDIFGGYTF. DNA of the CDR3: TGTGCCTGGAGGCCGGACATATTCGGTGGCTACACCTTC.